This T cell receptor beta chain was recovered during a study of beta chain features in type 1 diabetes. Study observations and caveats: Whether TCRB rearrangement is influenced by HLA type went unresolved here. PCR might preferentially amplify shorter templates, equally in patients and controls. At VDJ recombination sites, type 1 diabetes patients had fewer insertions and more deleted nucleotides.

Regarding this clone: Antigen specificity is unknown.

Germline values: CDR1 SGDLS, CDR2 YYNGEE. This CDR3 has 15 residues. Trimming left V 4 bases short and J 2 bases short, with 14 bases between. Sequencing targeted expressed TCRB transcripts, as all isolated RNA had been reverse transcribed. Using immunoSEQ multiplex PCR, the repertoire was profiled, and TCRdb retains in-frame clones only, with some absent. The sample lists around 340,000 clones; 8% were seen once. The clonotype comes from a woman aged 18-35 years in good health. Sequencing was done on a sample of central memory CD4+ T cells from blood. This chain connects TRBV9 to TRBJ2-3; D is perhaps TRBD1 or TRBD2 (7 bases each). CDR3 DNA sequence: TGTGCCAGCAGCCCAGGGGGAGGGAACACAGATACGCAGTATTTT. This encodes CASSPGGGNTDTQYF. Full variable domain (missing parts from reference TRBV9 and TRBJ2-3): DSGVTQTPKHLITATGQRVTLRCSPRSGDLSVYWYQQSLDQGLQFLIQYYNGEERAKGNILERFSAQQFPDLHSELNLSSLELGDSALYFCASSPGGGNTDTQYFGPGTRLTVL.